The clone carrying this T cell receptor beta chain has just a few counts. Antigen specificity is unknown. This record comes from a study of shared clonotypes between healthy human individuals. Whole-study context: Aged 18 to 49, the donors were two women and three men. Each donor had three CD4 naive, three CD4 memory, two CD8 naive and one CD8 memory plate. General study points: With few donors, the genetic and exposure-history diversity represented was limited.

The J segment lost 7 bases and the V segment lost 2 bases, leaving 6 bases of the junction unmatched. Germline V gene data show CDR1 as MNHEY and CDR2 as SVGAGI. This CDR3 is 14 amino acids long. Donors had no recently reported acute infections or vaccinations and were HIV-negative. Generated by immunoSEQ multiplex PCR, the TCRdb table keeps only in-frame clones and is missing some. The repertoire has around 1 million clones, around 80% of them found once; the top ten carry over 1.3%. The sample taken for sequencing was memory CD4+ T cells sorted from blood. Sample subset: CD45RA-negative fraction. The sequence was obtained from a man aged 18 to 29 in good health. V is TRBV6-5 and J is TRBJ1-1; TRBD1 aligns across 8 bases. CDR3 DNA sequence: TGTGCCAGCAGTTACCGTCGTGGGACAGGTGAAGCTTTCTTT. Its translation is CASSYRRGTGEAFF.